The 13 T cell receptor beta chains reported below all come from one sample, sequenced in a study of control samples from healthy donors and cancer patients. Sequenced by immunoSEQ multiplex PCR; TCRdb stores in-frame clones only, minus some. This sample yields 73,000 or so clones, of which less than 90% are seen a single time; under 4.5% belongs to the top ten. What was sequenced was blood. These receptor sequences come from a woman between 45 and 60 years old in good health.

This chain uses TRBV20-1 with TRBJ2-1; 8 bases align to TRBD1. CDR1 and CDR2 from the germline V gene are DFQATT and SNEGSKA (reference sequence). V lost 3 bases and J lost 3; bases outside the gene matches: 4. The CDR3 loop spans 14 amino acids. For the CDR3, the DNA is TGCAGTGCTAGTGGGGACAGGAACTACAATGAGCAGTTCTTC. Translation: CSASGDRNYNEQFF.

J is TRBJ1-4 and V is TRBV30, with D uncertain. This CDR3 contains 13 residues. CDR1 and CDR2 (germline): GTSNPN, SVGIG (reference sequence). The germline V and J ends were trimmed by 3 bases and 8 bases, with 13 bases remaining between them. CDR3 coding DNA: TGTGCCTGGAGGTACAGTGGTCGAGAAAAACTGTTTTTT. Translated, it gives CAWRYSGREKLFF.

The chain links TRBV4-2 to TRBJ1-2; unclear D gene. CDR1 LGHNA and CDR2 YNFKEQ come from the germline V gene. Trimming removed 0 bases at V and 3 bases at J, with 11 bases between. This CDR3 contains 15 residues. CDR3 coding DNA: TGTGCCAGCAGCCAAGATCCCGCAGGAGACTATGGCTACACCTTC. Translating gives CASSQDPAGDYGYTF.

This clone was recorded only once. This sequence joins TRBV30 and TRBJ2-3; no clear D gene. Trimming took 4 bases from V and 2 from J, leaving 7 bases between them. The germline V gene encodes CDR1 GTSNPN and CDR2 SVGIG (reference sequence). The CDR3 covers 12 residues. CDR3 nucleotide sequence: TGTGCCTGGATGGCGTTCACAGATACGCAGTATTTT. Translated: CAWMAFTDTQYF.

The V and J genes are TRBV3-1 (or the pseudogene TRBV3-2) and TRBJ2-5; the match to TRBD1 covers 9 bases. This CDR3 spans 15 amino acids. Germline V CDR1 and CDR2: LGHDT, YNNKEL (reference sequence). Trimming at V came to 7 bases and at J to 0 bases, leaving 6 bases not matched to a gene. The DNA for the CDR3 is TGTGCCAGCAATCCCGGGACAGGGCACCAAGAGACCCAGTACTTC. It yields the protein CASNPGTGHQETQYF.

The chain employs TRBV12-3 or TRBV12-4 and TRBJ1-2; 7 positions match TRBD1. V was clipped by 9 bases and J by 1 base; unmatched bases: 2. The CDR3 runs 12 residues. Written as DNA, the CDR3 is TGTGCCAGTGGGGACAGTAACTATGGCTACACCTTC. Its protein product is CASGDSNYGYTF.

The chain has TRBV2 and TRBJ2-2; weak D call: TRBD1 (6 bases). CDR3 length: 16 residues. Germline CDR1 is SNHLY and CDR2 is FYNNEI. V was pared by 6 bases and J by 4 bases, with 18 bases between. CDR3 DNA: TGTGCCAGCAGAGCTACAGGGCGGATGGGCACCGGGGAGCTGTTTTTT. It is translated as CASRATGRMGTGELFF.

The chain couples TRBV20-1 to TRBJ1-1; maybe TRBD1 (5 bases). Per germline, CDR1 DFQATT and CDR2 SNEGSKA (reference sequence). The CDR3 totals 11 residues. V was cut by 3 bases and J by 8 bases, with 10 bases left in between. CDR3 sequence reads: CSASNQGEAFF. The CDR3 DNA reads TGCAGTGCTAGTAACCAGGGCGAAGCTTTCTTT.

J is TRBJ2-1 and V is TRBV11-1; 7 nucleotides line up with TRBD1. CDR1 SGHAT and CDR2 FQDESV come from the germline V gene (reference sequence). Trimming took 5 bases from V and 5 from J; bases not matched to a gene: 9. The CDR3 sequence is 15 residues long. The CDR3 loop reads CASSRDPTGNNEQFF. The CDR3 coding sequence is TGTGCCAGCAGCCGAGACCCGACAGGGAACAATGAGCAGTTCTTC.

The V call is TRBV4-2, the J call TRBJ2-1, with unresolved D. V lost 1 base and J 4 bases, leaving 5 bases between the germline ends. The CDR3 is made up of 13 amino acids. Germline CDR1 reads LGHNA; CDR2 reads YNFKEQ. DNA for the CDR3: TGTGCCAGCAGCCAAGTGGAATACAATGAGCAGTTCTTC. This gives the protein CASSQVEYNEQFF.

This chain uses TRBV28 with TRBJ1-2, with D possibly being TRBD1 (6 bases). V lost 5 bases and J lost 2, with 9 bases in between. The CDR3 sequence is 13 residues long. Looked up from germline, CDR1 is MDHEN and CDR2 is SYDVKM. The DNA for the CDR3 is TGTGCCAGCAGTACGGACAGAAACTATGGCTACACCTTC. It codes for CASSTDRNYGYTF.

The chain carries TRBV30 and TRBJ2-1; D is ambiguous. The CDR3 loop spans 13 amino acids. Germline V gene lookup returns CDR1 GTSNPN and CDR2 SVGIG (reference sequence). For the CDR3, the DNA is TGTGCTACAACGGCGGCCTCCTACAATGAGCAGTTCTTC. This gives the protein CATTAASYNEQFF.

The chain recombines TRBV30 with TRBJ1-2; D is unresolved. The germline V gene has CDR1 GTSNPN and CDR2 SVGIG (reference sequence). There are 12 residues in the CDR3. Trimming shortened V by 2 bases and J by 0 bases, and 4 bases separated the two germline ends. The CDR3 coding sequence is TGTGCCTGGAGTAGAGCTAACTATGGCTACACCTTC. Its translation is CAWSRANYGYTF.